This T cell receptor (beta chain) was found in a study of cytomegalovirus exposure and HLA in healthy donors. On this clone: Its target is unknown.

Donors consisted of healthy bone marrow donors. Notes on the study in general: What TCR beta sequences reportedly achieved was accurate prediction of HLA-A and HLA-B alleles in most subjects. In vitro data verified a few CMV-associated chains as specific for CMV antigens.

The PCR employed 60 Vbeta primers together with 13 Jbeta primers. Measured with immunoSEQ multiplex PCR; TCRdb has only the in-frame clones, and not every one. Of about 140,000 clones in the sample, roughly 75% were seen once. V lost 6 bases, J lost 8 bases, and 11 bases lay in between. The CDR3 consists of 12 residues. Germline V gives CDR1 MNHNS, CDR2 SASEGT. The chain carries TRBV6-1 and TRBJ2-1, with D possibly being TRBD1 (7 bases). Sequenced input: PBMCs. This receptor was identified in a man in his forties or fifties in good health and CMV-seronegative. CDR3 protein: CASSPRGDEQFF. The CDR3 DNA is TGTGCCAGCAGCCCCAGGGGGGATGAGCAGTTCTTC.